This T cell receptor beta chain is drawn from a study of cytomegalovirus exposure and HLA in healthy donors. Study-level findings and limits: According to a later analysis, TCR clusters from the first cohort tended to co-occur in the roughly 130 validation repertoires.

CDR1 and CDR2 from the germline V gene are SGHDT and YYEEEE. This CDR3 region has 13 residues. Trimming removed 3 bases from V and 2 bases from J; junction bases left unmatched: 2. The table came from immunoSEQ multiplex PCR; TCRdb's copy has only in-frame clones and leaves some out. The sample holds around 69,000 clones, under 96% seen once. Donors came from a validation cohort of 90 to 150 subjects, distinct from the first 666-subject cohort. Comment on this clone: Its antigen is not known.

This sequence was found in a woman younger than 35 in good health and CMV-seropositive. Material: PBMCs. The chain uses TRBV5-6 and TRBJ2-7; TRBD1 aligns across 7 bases. Written as DNA, the CDR3 is TGTGCCAGCAGCTGGGGACAGACCTACGAGCAGTACTTC. This translates into CASSWGQTYEQYF.